One sample yielded the 14 T cell receptor beta chains listed below, sequenced in a study of shared clonotypes between healthy human individuals. The repertoire was sequenced with immunoSEQ multiplex PCR; TCRdb's copy has only in-frame clones and lacks some. Of fewer than 3 million clones listed, 85% to 95% were seen once; the top ten hold approximately 0.41%. The specimen was naive CD4+ T cells from PBMCs. Subset of the sample: CD45RA+ positively selected. These receptors all stem from a man between 18 and 35 years old in good health. Some clones in this sample may be carry-over from other donors' samples.

This sequence joins TRBV9 and TRBJ1-3; D possibly corresponds to TRBD1 (6 bases). CDR3 length: 14 amino acids. From germline, CDR1 is SGDLS and CDR2 YYNGEE. Trimming cost V 3 bases and J 1 base, with 8 bases left between them. The CDR3 loop reads CASSDDRSGNTIYF. The DNA for the CDR3 is TGTGCCAGCAGCGACGACAGGTCTGGAAACACCATATATTTT.

The rearrangement uses TRBV5-1 and TRBJ2-7; no clear D. The V end lost 3 bases, the J end lost 3 bases, and 10 bases lay between the germline ends. This CDR3 spans 13 amino acids. Germline V gives CDR1 SGHRS, CDR2 YFSETQ. In DNA, the CDR3 is TGCGCCAGCAGCTCGACACGGTTCTACGAGCAGTACTTC. As protein: CASSSTRFYEQYF.

The chain is built from TRBV6-5 and TRBJ1-5, with 8 positions matching TRBD1. Germline V CDR1 and CDR2: MNHEY, SVGAGI. This CDR3 region has 13 residues. Trimming removed 7 bases from V and 6 bases from J; junction bases left unmatched: 5. The CDR3 region has the DNA TGTGCCAGCAATGACAGGGGAGTTCAGCCCCAGCATTTT. It yields the protein CASNDRGVQPQHF.

On this clone: Other DNA sequences of this sample code for an identical CDR3. The chain uses TRBV7-2 and TRBJ2-5; D is undetermined. The CDR3 covers 13 residues. The ends were cut back, 3 bases at V and 2 bases at J, with 7 bases in the middle. Germline assignment: CDR1 SGHTA and CDR2 FQGNSA. Written as DNA, the CDR3 is TGTGCCAGCAGCTTGAGTCGGCAAGAGACCCAGTACTTC. Translating it yields CASSLSRQETQYF.

As DNA, the CDR3 is TGCGCCAGCAGACTCGGGGGCCTTTGGAATGAGCAGTTCTTC. Translating it yields CASRLGGLWNEQFF. This chain connects TRBV5-1 to TRBJ2-1; possibly TRBD1 or TRBD2 for D (6 bases each). Trimming took off 5 bases at V and 7 bases at J, with 16 bases between the two ends. CDR1 SGHRS and CDR2 YFSETQ come from the germline V gene. The CDR3 runs 14 residues.

This clone was detected only a few times. The chain joins TRBV2 to TRBJ2-1; TRBD1 or TRBD2 may be the D gene (5 bases each). There are 15 residues in the CDR3. Germline V gene sequence: CDR1 SNHLY, CDR2 FYNNEI. V was cut by 6 bases and J by 0 bases, with 12 bases left in between. This CDR3 is CASSPGTSSYNEQFF. The CDR3 DNA reads TGTGCCAGCAGCCCCGGGACCAGCTCCTACAATGAGCAGTTCTTC.

The gene calls are TRBV7-3 and TRBJ1-1; possible D gene TRBD1, 5 bases. Germline CDR1 and CDR2: SGHTA and FQGTGA. The V and J ends lost 9 bases and 4 bases respectively, with 18 bases between them. There are 14 residues in the CDR3. The DNA for the CDR3 is TGTGCCAGTTCTTCCGGTCCCCAGGGCACTGAAGCTTTCTTT. Protein product: CASSSGPQGTEAFF.

This chain uses TRBV11-2 with TRBJ1-2; TRBD1 agrees at 10 bases. This CDR3 comprises 16 residues. After removal of 3 bases from V and 4 bases from J, the junction contained 8 bases not matched to a gene. Per germline, CDR1 SGHAT and CDR2 FQNNGV. CDR3 DNA sequence: TGTGCCAGCAGCTTTTCCGGACAGGGGGGAGGCTATGGCTACACCTTC. Amino acids: CASSFSGQGGGYGYTF.

This clone was seen only once. The V and J genes are TRBV6-6 and TRBJ2-7; 9 bases fit TRBD1. Trimming took 6 bases from V and 5 from J; bases not matched to a gene: 8. Germline V CDR1 and CDR2: MNHNY, SVGAGI (reference sequence). There are 14 residues in the CDR3. The CDR3 region is CASRFSDRGDEQYF. The CDR3 DNA follows: TGTGCCAGCAGATTCTCGGACAGGGGCGACGAGCAGTACTTC.

This rearrangement joins TRBV5-1 to TRBJ1-1; 8 bases match TRBD1. The J segment lost 8 bases and the V segment lost 1 base, leaving 7 bases of the junction unmatched. The CDR3 is 14 amino acids. Germline CDR1 is SGHRS and CDR2 is YFSETQ. CDR3 bases: TGCGCCAGCAGCTTGTCGTCCAGGGGGCTAGAAGCTTTCTTT. Residues: CASSLSSRGLEAFF.

This clone was observed once. CDR3 nucleotide sequence: TGTGCCAGCTCACCACACGAGAACCAGCCCCAGCATTTT. Protein sequence: CASSPHENQPQHF. The genes are TRBV18 and TRBJ1-5; D remains unclear. In germline, CDR1 is KGHSH, CDR2 LQKENI. The CDR3 has 13 residues. Between the trimmed V and J ends, which lost 1 base and 7 bases, there was a span of 8 bases.

The chain employs TRBV12-5 and TRBJ2-1; 14 nucleotides line up with TRBD2. V lost 1 base to trimming and J lost 7 bases; unmatched junction nucleotides: 3. The CDR3 has 16 amino acids. Germline CDR1 and CDR2: LGHNT and FRNRAP. CDR3 nucleotide sequence: TGTGCTAGTGGTTTGGGACTAGCGGGAGGGCGGAATGAGCAGTTCTTC. The encoded protein is CASGLGLAGGRNEQFF. Supplemented by reference TRBV12-5 and TRBJ2-1, the full variable domain reads DARVTQTPRHKVTEMGQEVTMRCQPILGHNTVFWYRQTMMQGLELLAYFRNRAPLDDSGMPKDRFSAEMPDATLATLKIQPSEPRDSAVYFCASGLGLAGGRNEQFFGPGTRLTVL.

The CDR3 reads CASSEDGVPSYEQYF. The CDR3 DNA sequence: TGTGCCAGCAGTGAAGACGGGGTCCCCTCCTACGAGCAGTACTTC. The chain combines TRBV25-1 with TRBJ2-7; tentative D call: TRBD2 (5 bases). The CDR3 is 15 amino acids. The V gene lost 2 bases and the J gene lost 0 bases, with 11 bases spanning the gap. Germline CDR1 and CDR2: MGHDK and SYGVNS.

CDR3 sequence reads: CASSLHPETQYF. CDR3 bases: TGCGCCAGCAGCCTACACCCAGAGACCCAGTACTTC. V gene TRBV5-1 combines with J gene TRBJ2-5, with D unresolved. CDR3 length: 12 residues. V gave up 4 bases and J gave up 4 bases, with 8 bases separating them. Germline assignment: CDR1 SGHRS and CDR2 YFSETQ.